This passage covers 8 T cell receptor beta chains from one sample sequenced in a study of Tregs in tolerant kidney transplant recipients. Profiling relied on immunoSEQ multiplex PCR, and the TCRdb table lists in-frame clones only, not all of them. Among roughly 120,000 clones listed, 85% to 95% were seen once. Specimen: CD4+ T cells from blood. The receptors derive from a human donor in good health.

This clone was seen just once. The V gene is TRBV2, the J gene TRBJ1-4, with D unresolved. Trimming shortened V by 7 bases and J by 8 bases, and 17 bases separated the two germline ends. CDR1 and CDR2 from the germline V gene are SNHLY and FYNNEI. The CDR3 runs 14 residues. The DNA for the CDR3 is TGTGCCAGCAACGCCAAGCGGGCGGAGGAAAAACTGTTTTTT. This encodes CASNAKRAEEKLFF.

This chain links TRBV29-1 with TRBJ2-1; 13 nucleotides match TRBD2. V dropped 3 bases and J dropped 9; count of bases not matched to a gene: 14. Per germline, CDR1 SQVTM and CDR2 ANQGSEA. The CDR3 sequence is 17 residues long. Here the CDR3 reads CSVEGVGTSGRASEQFF. The CDR3 DNA follows: TGCAGCGTTGAGGGCGTAGGAACTAGCGGGAGGGCCAGTGAGCAGTTCTTC.

The rearrangement uses TRBV27 and TRBJ2-1; 14 nucleotides agree with TRBD2. This CDR3 comprises 19 residues. Germline V CDR1 and CDR2: MNHEY, SMNVEV (reference sequence). J lost 4 bases, V lost 5 bases, and 13 bases had no gene match. The DNA for the CDR3 is TGTGCCAGCAGTCCCCCCCCGCTTCGACTAGCGGGAGGGTACAATGAGCAGTTCTTC. Protein sequence: CASSPPPLRLAGGYNEQFF.

The chain employs TRBV30 and TRBJ2-3, with 13 bases that match TRBD2. Germline V gene lookup returns CDR1 GTSNPN and CDR2 SVGIG (reference sequence). The junction had 10 bases not matched to a gene; V was cut back by 2 bases and J by 2 bases. The CDR3 runs 18 residues. CDR3 loop: CAWSRGLAGWGATDTQYF. Here the CDR3 DNA reads TGTGCCTGGAGTAGGGGACTAGCGGGATGGGGGGCCACAGATACGCAGTATTTT.

In regard to this clone: The junction shows a germline mismatch at one end, possibly a read error. V usage is TRBV15 and J usage is TRBJ2-2, with D unresolved. Germline V gene data show CDR1 as LNHNV and CDR2 as YYDKDF (reference sequence). This CDR3 comprises 19 residues. The CDR3 loop reads CVTSSESPRLGPDTGELFF. The CDR3 region has the DNA TGTGTCACCAGCAGCGAGTCTCCCCGACTTGGTCCGGACACCGGGGAGCTGTTTTTT.

The chain has TRBV5-1 and TRBJ1-5; the D is unclear. Looked up from germline, CDR1 is SGHRS and CDR2 is YFSETQ. CDR3 size: 15 residues. V lost 0 bases and J lost 5, with 12 bases in between. The CDR3 is CASSLEGSLYQPQHF. The CDR3 DNA reads as TGCGCCAGCAGCTTGGAAGGGAGTCTTTATCAGCCCCAGCATTTT.

The chain uses TRBV2 and TRBJ1-6; D is unclear. The CDR3 has 14 residues. The V gene lost 4 bases and the J gene lost 10 bases, with 14 bases spanning the gap. Germline V gives CDR1 SNHLY, CDR2 FYNNEI. CDR3 residues: CASSVEGGGSPLHF. CDR3 DNA sequence: TGTGCCAGCAGTGTGGAGGGTGGAGGATCACCCCTCCACTTT.

The chain carries TRBV20-1 and TRBJ1-1; D ambiguous. The CDR3 sequence is 10 residues long. Germline V gives CDR1 DFQATT, CDR2 SNEGSKA (reference sequence). The ends were cut back, 6 bases at V and 8 bases at J, with 10 bases in the middle. CDR3 nucleotides: TGCAGTGCGAGGTTAGGAGAAGCTTTCTTT. Residues: CSARLGEAFF.